The source of this T cell receptor (beta chain) is a study of metastatic and nonmetastatic thyroid tumors. No patient had received any treatment before thyroid surgery. This clone has more than one count but fewer than ten. The CDR3 extends over 13 amino acids. CDR1 is SGHAT, CDR2 FQNNGV, per germline. Trimming shortened V by 5 bases and J by 6 bases, and 11 bases separated the two germline ends. TCRdb re-clonotyped the PCR reads via MiXCR. The data contain 4,000 to 5,000 clones, 25% to 35% of them singletons. The sample taken for sequencing was adjacent normal tissue. The TCR was taken from a female donor with papillary thyroid cancer or a benign thyroid nodule (not recorded which). Some clones in this sample may be carry-over from other donors' samples. The chain links TRBV11-2 to TRBJ2-1; a possible D gene is TRBD2 (6 bases). DNA of the CDR3: TGTGCCAGCAGCGTAAGACTAGTCAATGAGCAGTTCTTC. Translating it yields CASSVRLVNEQFF.